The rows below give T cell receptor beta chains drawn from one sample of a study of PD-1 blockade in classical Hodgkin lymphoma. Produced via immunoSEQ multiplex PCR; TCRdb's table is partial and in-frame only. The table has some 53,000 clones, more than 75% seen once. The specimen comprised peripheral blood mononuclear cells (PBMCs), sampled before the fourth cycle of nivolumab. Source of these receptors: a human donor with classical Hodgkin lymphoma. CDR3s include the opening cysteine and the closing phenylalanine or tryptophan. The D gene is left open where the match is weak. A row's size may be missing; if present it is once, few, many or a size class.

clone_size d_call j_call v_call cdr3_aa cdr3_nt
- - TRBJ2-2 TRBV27 CASSFISGELFF TGTGCCAGCAGTTTCATATCCGGGGAGCTGTTTTTT
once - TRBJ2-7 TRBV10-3 CAISGTGYEQYF TGTGCCATCAGTGGAACAGGGTACGAGCAGTACTTC
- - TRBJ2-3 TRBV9 CASSVDFSRGRLSTDTQYF TGTGCCAGCAGCGTAGATTTTTCTAGGGGACGCCTCTCCACAGATACGCAGTATTTT
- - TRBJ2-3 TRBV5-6 CASSLLRSRNTDMQYF TGTGCCAGCAGCTTGTTGCGTTCGAGAAACACAGATATGCAGTATTTT
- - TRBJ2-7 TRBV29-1 CSVEDTDSYEQYF TGCAGCGTTGAAGATACAGACTCCTACGAGCAGTACTTC
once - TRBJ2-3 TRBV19 CASSLPTDTQYF TGTGCCAGTAGTCTCCCCACAGATACGCAGTATTTT
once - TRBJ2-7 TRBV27 CASSLSVTGSSYEQYF TGTGCCAGCAGTTTAAGCGTGACAGGAAGCTCCTACGAGCAGTACTTC
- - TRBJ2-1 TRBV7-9 CASSLVFAEQFF TGTGCCAGCAGCTTAGTCTTTGCTGAGCAGTTCTTC
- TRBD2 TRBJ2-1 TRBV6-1 CATRSSRLADNEQFF TGTGCCACCCGATCTAGCCGACTAGCGGACAATGAGCAGTTCTTC
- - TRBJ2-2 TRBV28 CASSPPSAANTGELFF TGTGCCAGCAGCCCTCCTAGCGCCGCGAACACCGGGGAGCTGTTTTTT
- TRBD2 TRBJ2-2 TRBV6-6 CASSSPSGGAGELFF TGTGCCAGCAGTTCCCCTAGCGGGGGGGCCGGGGAGCTGTTTTTT
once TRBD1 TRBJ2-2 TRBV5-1 CASSLRTGKEFANTGELFF TGCGCCAGCAGCCTCCGGACAGGGAAGGAATTCGCGAACACCGGGGAGCTGTTTTTT
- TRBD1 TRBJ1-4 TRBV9 CASSVVTGGKLFF TGTGCCAGCAGCGTAGTGACAGGGGGAAAACTGTTTTTT
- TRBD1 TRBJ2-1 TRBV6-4 CASSDSVDRNYNEQFF TGTGCCAGCAGTGACTCAGTGGACAGGAACTACAATGAGCAGTTCTTC
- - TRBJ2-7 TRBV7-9 CASSLGDNSYEQYF TGTGCCAGCAGCTTAGGGGACAATTCCTACGAGCAGTACTTC